The 6 T cell receptor beta chains in this list originate from one sample, sequenced in a study of cytomegalovirus exposure and HLA in healthy donors. This PCR relied on a set of 60 Vbeta primers and 13 Jbeta primers. Produced via immunoSEQ multiplex PCR; TCRdb's table is partial and in-frame only. The data hold 180,000 or so clones, with around 75% observed a single time. The sample comprised PBMCs. The receptors were gathered from a male donor in good health and CMV-seronegative.

V is TRBV6-5 and J is TRBJ1-2; TRBD1 matches 7 bases. V was pared by 0 bases and J by 4 bases, with 5 bases of the junction left unmatched. Germline V CDR1 and CDR2: MNHEY, SVGAGI. The CDR3 loop spans 15 amino acids. The CDR3: CASSYSTGIGYGYTF. The CDR3 DNA reads as TGTGCCAGCAGTTACTCGACAGGGATCGGCTATGGCTACACCTTC.

The chain combines TRBV19 with TRBJ2-3; a possible D gene is TRBD1 (6 bases). Germline assignment: CDR1 LNHDA and CDR2 SQIVND (reference sequence). The CDR3 totals 17 residues. V was cut by 0 bases and J by 0 bases, with 13 bases left in between. The CDR3 spells CASSIDRTGLSTDTQYF. The CDR3 DNA reads as TGTGCCAGTAGTATAGATCGAACAGGGCTCAGCACAGATACGCAGTATTTT.

This clone was seen a handful of times. The genes are TRBV6-6 and TRBJ2-2; TRBD2 matches at 7 bases. The ends lost 10 bases at V and 4 bases at J; junction bases unmatched: 3. CDR3 length: 12 amino acids. Germline V gene data show CDR1 as MNHNY and CDR2 as SVGAGI (reference sequence). CDR3 nucleotides: TGTGCCAACGGGGGGAGCACCGGGGAGCTGTTTTTT. Translating it yields CANGGSTGELFF.

The gene calls are TRBV13 and TRBJ1-2; 8 bases fit TRBD1. Trimming cost V 4 bases and J 5 bases; bases outside gene matches: 12. CDR1 is PRHDT, CDR2 FYEKMQ, per germline (reference sequence). The CDR3 sequence is 16 residues long. CDR3: CASSSPAWTGYYGYTF. CDR3 bases: TGTGCCAGCAGCTCACCAGCCTGGACAGGGTATTATGGCTACACCTTC.

V and J are TRBV30 and TRBJ1-5; perhaps TRBD1 as D (5 bases). The CDR3 sequence is 13 residues long. Between the trimmed V and J ends, which lost 4 bases and 6 bases, there was a span of 13 bases. Germline CDR1 is GTSNPN and CDR2 is SVGIG (reference sequence). CDR3 in amino acids: CAWNQGMGQPQHF. CDR3 coding DNA: TGTGCCTGGAACCAGGGTATGGGTCAGCCCCAGCATTTT.

V is TRBV30 and J is TRBJ1-5; D remains unclear. V lost 0 bases, J lost 7 bases, and 10 bases lay in between. Germline CDR1 reads GTSNPN; CDR2 reads SVGIG (reference sequence). This CDR3 has 13 residues. CDR3 coding DNA: TGTGCCTGGAGTGTACAAGCCAGGCAGCCCCAGCATTTT. Encoded protein: CAWSVQARQPQHF.